This T cell receptor (beta chain) was found in a study of regulatory T cells in long-lasting Graves disease. With 3 bases clipped from V and 4 bases from J, the junction kept 7 bases outside the gene matches. CDR1 and CDR2 (germline): KGHDR, SFDVKD. The CDR3 extends over 16 amino acids. The time point here: newly diagnosed GD, antithyroid drugs for less than 3 months. From PBMCs, RNA was extracted and then used to make the TCR library. Sequencing libraries for TCR beta were prepared with iRepertoire HTBI primers and Arm-PCR of CDR3 regions. MiXCR, applied by TCRdb to the multiplex PCR reads, yields one record per CDR3 protein. The data show approximately 350,000 distinct CDR3 sequences, roughly a sixth seen once. This clonotype came up a few times. The sample was also reused in another study, on T cells in Graves' hyperthyroidism and ophthalmopathy.

The origin of this receptor is a man aged 35 to 55 with Graves disease. The sample here was peripheral blood mononuclear cells (PBMCs), taken at new diagnosis, from a patient treated with antithyroid drugs. This chain links TRBV24-1 with TRBJ2-1; 8 nucleotides match TRBD2. CDR3 region: CATSDSIAGMYNEQFF. In DNA form, the CDR3 reads TGTGCCACCAGTGATAGTATAGCGGGGATGTACAATGAGCAGTTCTTC.